The 6 T cell receptor beta chains reported below all come from one sample, sequenced in a study of post-analysis software for immune sequencing data. Study observations and caveats: Relative to controls, patients had a few TRBV segments at higher frequency, with TRBV5-6, TRBV5-1 and TRBV20-1 among these.

These receptors have no identified antigens. The authors incorporated unique molecular identifiers into the TCR beta cDNA libraries. TCRdb reprocessed the PCR reads via MiXCR and lists one record per CDR3 protein. The sample shows hundreds of thousands of distinct CDR3 sequences, 30% to 45% of them seen only once. Sequencing input: blood. These receptors were obtained from a girl under 18 with multiple sclerosis.

This clonotype was observed many times. The V gene is TRBV7-2, the J gene TRBJ1-1, with D tentatively TRBD1 (6 bases). In germline, CDR1 is SGHTA, CDR2 FQGNSA. The CDR3 length is 17 residues. The germline V and J ends were trimmed by 6 bases and 0 bases, with 20 bases remaining between them. The DNA of the CDR3 is TGTGCCAGCAGAACACGACAGGACCGAGGGATGAACACTGAAGCTTTCTTT. Translated, it gives CASRTRQDRGMNTEAFF. The full variable domain, with the rest looked up from reference TRBV7-2 and TRBJ1-1, is GAGVSQSPSNKVTEKGKDVELRCDPISGHTALYWYRQSLGQGLEFLIYFQGNSAPDKSGLPSDRFSAERTGGSVSTLTIQRTQQEDSAVYLCASRTRQDRGMNTEAFFGQGTRLTVV.

V and J are TRBV20-1 and TRBJ2-5, with TRBD2 identical over 10 bases. The assigned J gene may be wrong: the sequence end matches TRBJ2-7 better. CDR3 size: 15 residues. Germline V gives CDR1 DFQATT, CDR2 SNEGSKA (reference sequence). The CDR3 bases are TGCAGTGCCAAGGGACTAGCGTTAAGAGGTCTCGAGCAGTACTTC. Protein product: CSAKGLALRGLEQYF.

This clonotype was recorded many times. The chain joins TRBV5-1 to TRBJ2-5; TRBD1 is a possible D gene (6 bases). Per germline, CDR1 SGHRS and CDR2 YFSETQ. Trimming stripped 4 bases from V and 5 bases from J, with 15 bases between. This CDR3 comprises 14 residues. The chain's CDR3 is CASSLEQGPETQYF. The CDR3 coding sequence is TGCGCCAGCAGCCTCGAACAGGGCCCCGAGACCCAGTACTTC.

V usage is TRBV2 and J usage is TRBJ2-7; 8 positions match TRBD2. J gave up 2 bases and V 6 bases, and 9 bases lay outside the gene matches. Germline V gene data show CDR1 as SNHLY and CDR2 as FYNNEI. The CDR3 extends over 15 amino acids. The CDR3 DNA is TGTGCCAGCAGCGACCCGGGGGGGGCCGCCTACGAGCAGTACTTC. Its protein product is CASSDPGGAAYEQYF.

Concerning this clonotype: Possible read error: a much larger clone is one base away. The chain links TRBV7-3 to TRBJ2-3; the match to TRBD1 covers 8 bases. Germline assignment: CDR1 SGHTA and CDR2 FQGTGA. This CDR3 is 17 amino acids long. CDR3 loop: CVSSPGTGMTSTDTQYF. CDR3 bases: TGTGTCAGCAGCCCTGGGACAGGAATGACTAGCACAGATACGCAGTATTTT.

This clonotype was observed a few times. The chain joins TRBV30 to TRBJ1-5; D is possibly TRBD1 (6 bases). Trimming removed 3 bases at V and 8 bases at J, with 17 bases between. CDR3 length: 14 amino acids. CDR1 and CDR2 (germline): GTSNPN, SVGIG (reference sequence). The CDR3 coding sequence is TGTGCCTGGAGACCTCAGGGGAAATACGAGCCCCAGCATTTT. This encodes CAWRPQGKYEPQHF.